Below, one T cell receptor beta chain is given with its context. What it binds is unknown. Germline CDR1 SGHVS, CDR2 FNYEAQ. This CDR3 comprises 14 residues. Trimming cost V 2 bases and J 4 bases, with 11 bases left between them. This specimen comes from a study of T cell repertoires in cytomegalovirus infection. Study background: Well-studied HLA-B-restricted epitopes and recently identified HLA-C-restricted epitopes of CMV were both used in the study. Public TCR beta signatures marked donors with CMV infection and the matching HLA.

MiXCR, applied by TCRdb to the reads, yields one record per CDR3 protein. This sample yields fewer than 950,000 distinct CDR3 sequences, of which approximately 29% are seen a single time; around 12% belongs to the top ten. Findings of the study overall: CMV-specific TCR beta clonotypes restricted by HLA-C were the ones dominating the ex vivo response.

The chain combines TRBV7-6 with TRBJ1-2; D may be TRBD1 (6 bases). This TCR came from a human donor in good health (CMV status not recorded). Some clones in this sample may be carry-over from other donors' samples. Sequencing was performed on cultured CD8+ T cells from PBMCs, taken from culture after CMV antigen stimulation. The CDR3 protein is CASSLKGDLYGYTF. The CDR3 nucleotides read TGTGCCAGCAGCTTAAAGGGGGACCTCTATGGCTACACCTTC.